This TCR beta chain was sequenced in a study of blood T cell repertoires in COVID-19 (dated by TCRdb to the early 2020s). Concerning the study at large: The collaborator samples originated in the United States, Italy and Spain and spanned the acute and convalescent phases of COVID-19. The prospective study material was composed of cDNA or gDNA derived from T cells, B-cell-depleted T cells, or PBMCs. The dataset comprised deeply sampled blood TCRbeta repertoires from subjects exposed to, actively infected with, or recovered from COVID-19. The repertoires were released in a freely available public database intended as a resource for research on the immune response to SARS-CoV-2. Samples were obtained from the ongoing ImmuneRACE study (first 160 participants) and from 1,254 subjects provided by 6 global collaborators. The sample metadata nearly always contained a de-identified subject ID, COVID-19 status, age in years and sex. HLA class I and class II types, where available, came from metadata supplied by the sample provider rather than from assay-based typing.

Points the paper makes about the study in general: The amount of clinical and demographic metadata varied by source and participant and was provided uncurated.

A remark on this clone: What antigen it recognizes has not been identified. One base away there is no much larger clone; base qualities are not given.

Whole blood was collected in K2EDTA tubes by collaborating institutions according to the institutions' own protocols. For TCRbeta analysis, collaborators shipped samples as frozen whole blood, isolated PBMCs, or DNA extracted from either of those sample types. Including cysteine and phenylalanine, the CDR3 has 16 amino acids. Left in the record is the CDR3 DNA by itself, 48 bases read in frame from the first base. Relative to germline, V is missing 2 bases and J is missing 1 base, with 5 bases of the junction outside any gene match. CDR1 and CDR2 are drawn from the germline V gene (reference sequence): MNHEY, SMNVEV. TCRbeta CDR3 regions were amplified from genomic DNA using the immunoSEQ Assay, a bias-controlled multiplex PCR. The paper's data handling went like this. The number of nucleated cells in each sample was estimated by amplification of reference gene primers within the assay. To quantify the absolute abundance of each unique TCRbeta CDR3 rearrangement, sequence reads were collapsed and filtered. Productive Simpson clonality was computed per sample as the square root of Simpson's diversity index over productive rearrangements. TCRdb re-hosts the immuneACCESS table, in-frame sequences only. Its copies lack some clones; in the studies checked, an unresolved V gene accounts for under half of them, and the cause for the rest is not known. Clonal size and the V and J genes are those of that table, whereas D and trimming came from the DNA. The sample table shows about 150,000 clones, and around 77% are seen once. About 8.7% of the sample rests with the top ten.

The rearrangement joined TRBV27 to TRBJ1-2; the junction holds 9 bases that match TRBD1. Sequencing used peripheral blood. The TCR was taken from a man between 50 and 59 years old with active or convalescent COVID-19. The DNA sequence is as follows: TGTGCCAGCAGTTTAGTTGGGGGACAGGGTAACTATGGCTACACCTTC. It specifies CASSLVGGQGNYGYTF.